This T cell receptor beta chain was captured by sequencing in a study of OX40 agonist ivuxolimab in advanced cancers. About the research overall: Cancers in dose escalation were hepatocellular, melanoma, renal cell and head and neck. Two patients with cutaneous melanoma and one with hepatocellular carcinoma, three in total, showed partial responses. Participants, approximately 83% male, averaged 60 years of age, ranging from roughly 20 to 79. Study-wide findings and caveats: Mean expanded clone counts were higher in CD8+ than CD4+ T cells.

Comment on this clone: The antigen is undetermined.

Produced via immunoSEQ multiplex PCR; TCRdb's table is partial and in-frame only. The sample lists under 20,000 clones; approximately 83% were seen once. The CDR3 spans 14 residues. Germline CDR1 is SGHNT and CDR2 is YYREEE (reference sequence). Trimming took 0 bases from V and 6 from J, leaving 10 bases between them. The clonotype was recovered from an adult with an advanced solid tumor such as melanoma, head and neck, liver or kidney cancer. The sample here was CD4+ or CD8+ T cells sorted from blood, taken in a trial of the OX40 agonist ivuxolimab. The chain uses TRBV5-4 and TRBJ2-1; D remains ambiguous. CDR3 nucleotides: TGTGCCAGCAGCTTGGGTGGGCCGGGCAATGAGCAGTTCTTC. This gives the protein CASSLGGPGNEQFF.